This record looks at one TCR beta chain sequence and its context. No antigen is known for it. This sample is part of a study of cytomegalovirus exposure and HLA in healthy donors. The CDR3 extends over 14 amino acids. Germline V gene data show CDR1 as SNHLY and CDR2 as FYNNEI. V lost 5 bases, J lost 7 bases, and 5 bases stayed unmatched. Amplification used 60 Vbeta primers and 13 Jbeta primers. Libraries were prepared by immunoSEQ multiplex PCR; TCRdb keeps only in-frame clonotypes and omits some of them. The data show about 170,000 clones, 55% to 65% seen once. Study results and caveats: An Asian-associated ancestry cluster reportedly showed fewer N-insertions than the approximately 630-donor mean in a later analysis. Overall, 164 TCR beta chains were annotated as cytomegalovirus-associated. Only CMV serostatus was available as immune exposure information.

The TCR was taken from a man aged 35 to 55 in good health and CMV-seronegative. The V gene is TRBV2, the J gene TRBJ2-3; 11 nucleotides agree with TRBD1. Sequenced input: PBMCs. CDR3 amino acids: CASSRDRGRNTQYF. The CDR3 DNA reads TGTGCCAGCAGTCGGGACAGGGGGAGGAATACGCAGTATTTT.